This TCR beta chain was found in a study of vaccination and CD4 T cells after COVID-19. Study-level information: The convalescents comprised six males and four females, two of them Hispanic. Investigators took post-vaccine samples a median roughly 73 days after dose two, within a range of 14 to 241. Overlapping peptides covering the spike proteins of SARS-CoV-2, HCoV-NL63, HCoV-OC43 and HCoV-229E were added to stimulate cells.

This clonotype turned up a few times. The target antigen is unknown. The Oncomine TCR Beta short-read assay generated sequence data from the DNA of cultured CD4+ T cells. One entry per CDR3 protein, called by TCRdb with MiXCR from the PCR reads. The sample consists of more than 20,000 distinct CDR3 sequences, about three quarters of them appearing once. Noted treatment: roughly 11-day PBMC culture with coronavirus spike peptide pools or control peptides (ViraFEST assay). The junction had 12 bases not matched to a gene; V was cut back by 0 bases and J by 3 bases. This CDR3 contains 20 residues. Germline values: CDR1 MNHEY, CDR2 SMNVEV (reference sequence).

This clonotype originated in a human donor who had recovered from COVID-19. Sequencing was done on a sample of CD4+ T cells from blood, cultured in vitro. This chain links TRBV27 with TRBJ2-2, with TRBD2 identical over 11 bases. The CDR3 bases are TGTGCCAGCAGTTTATCGCCGACAGGACGTAGCGGGAGGGACACCGGGGAGCTGTTTTTT. Translation: CASSLSPTGRSGRDTGELFF.